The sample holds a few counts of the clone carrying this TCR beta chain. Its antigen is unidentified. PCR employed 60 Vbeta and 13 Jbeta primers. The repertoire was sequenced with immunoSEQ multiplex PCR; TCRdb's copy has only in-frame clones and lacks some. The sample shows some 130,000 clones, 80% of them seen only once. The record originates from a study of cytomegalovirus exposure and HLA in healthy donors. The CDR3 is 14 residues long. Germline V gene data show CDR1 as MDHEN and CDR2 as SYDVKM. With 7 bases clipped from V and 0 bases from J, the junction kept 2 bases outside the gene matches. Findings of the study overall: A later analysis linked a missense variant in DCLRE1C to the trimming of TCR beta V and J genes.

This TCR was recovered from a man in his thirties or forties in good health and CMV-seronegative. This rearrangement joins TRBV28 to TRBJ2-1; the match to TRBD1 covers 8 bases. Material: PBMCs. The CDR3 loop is CASTTGGSYNEQFF. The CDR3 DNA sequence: TGTGCCAGCACCACAGGGGGCTCCTACAATGAGCAGTTCTTC.